One and the same sample provided the 19 T cell receptor beta chains below, sequenced in a study of T cell clonality in common variable immunodeficiency. Regarding the study as a whole: Common variable immunodeficiency TCR beta sequences reportedly had fewer deletions and N-nucleotide insertions.

What these receptors recognize is not known. Profiled with immunoSEQ multiplex PCR; TCRdb holds only in-frame clones, not every one. The sample contains approximately 20,000 clones, none occurring once; 2% to 2.5% lies in the top ten. Sequencing used peripheral blood mononuclear cells. The receptor source for this set is a human donor with common variable immunodeficiency.

There are many counts of this clone. The DNA ends 3 residues before the CDR3 does, and the rest of the CDR3 is filled in from the germline J gene. The chain combines TRBV7-9 with TRBJ1-2, with D possibly being TRBD1 (5 bases). CDR1 and CDR2 (germline): SEHNR, FQNEAQ (reference sequence). CDR3 length equals 14 residues. The V end was cut by 1 base, the J end by 7 bases, with 13 bases between. Incomplete CDR3 DNA: TGTGCCAGCAGCTTAGACGGAGGGGCCGCTGGC. This encodes CASSLDGGAAG. The CDR3, in full, reads CASSLDGGAAGYTF.

In this sample, this clone turned up many times. The sequence runs out 3 residues before the end of the CDR3; the remainder is reconstructed from the germline J gene. The chain couples TRBV28 to TRBJ2-5; 8 nucleotides agree with TRBD2. The CDR3 contains 13 residues. Germline values: CDR1 MDHEN, CDR2 SYDVKM. Trimming cost V 5 bases and J 5 bases; bases outside gene matches: 4. The covered CDR3 bases are TGTGCCAGCAGTCTGGCGGGGGGCGAGACC. It is translated as CASSLAGGET. In full, the CDR3 is CASSLAGGETQYF. Looking up the rest from reference TRBV28 and TRBJ2-5 gives the full variable domain: DVKVTQSSRYLVKRTGEKVFLECVQDMDHENMFWYRQDPGLGLRLIYFSYDVKMKEKGDIPEGYSVSREKKERFSLILESASTNQTSMYLCASSLAGGETQYFGPGTRLLVL.

This clone showed up many times. Coverage ceases 3 residues before the CDR3 finishes, and the germline J gene fills in the end. The chain employs TRBV7-2 and TRBJ1-1; D is unresolved. CDR3 length: 14 residues. Germline CDR1 reads SGHTA; CDR2 reads FQGNSA. Between the trimmed V and J ends, which lost 6 bases and 4 bases, there was a span of 15 bases. The CDR3 bases that were read are TGTGCCAGCAGTTATCGGACTGACCCCACTGAA. It codes for CASSYRTDPTE. The full CDR3 is CASSYRTDPTEAFF.

The sample holds many counts of this clone. The CDR3 end falls 3 residues outside the read, so it is completed with the germline J gene. The chain combines TRBV12-3 or TRBV12-4 with TRBJ1-2; no firm D call. V was cut by 3 bases and J by 7 bases, with 15 bases left in between. The CDR3 loop spans 14 amino acids. Partial CDR3 DNA: TGTGCCAGCAGTTTTTCTGCGGTGGAAAGTGGC. It specifies CASSFSAVESG. The whole CDR3 protein is CASSFSAVESGYTF.

This clone was detected ten times or more. The read is 3 residues too short to cover the CDR3 end, so that end is filled in from the germline J gene. V and J are TRBV4-1 and TRBJ2-7, with unresolved D. V was shortened by 0 bases and J by 5 bases, with 8 bases between the two germline ends. The CDR3 has 13 amino acids. Per the germline V gene, CDR1 is MGHRA and CDR2 is YSYEKL. CDR3 protein: CASSQDEGNEQYF. CDR3 DNA (partial): TGCGCCAGCAGCCAAGATGAAGGTAACGAG.

This clone has ten or more counts. The read terminates 3 residues before the CDR3 end, so the remaining end is supplied by the germline J gene. The V gene is TRBV5-1, the J gene TRBJ2-7; TRBD1 might be the D (6 bases). Trimming shortened V by 4 bases and J by 4 bases, and 9 bases separated the two germline ends. The CDR3 loop spans 12 amino acids. Looked up from germline, CDR1 is SGHRS and CDR2 is YFSETQ. The covered CDR3 bases are TGCGCCAGCAGCGTACAGGGATACGAG. This sequence encodes CASSVQGYE. The whole CDR3 region reads CASSVQGYEQYF.

This clone was observed at least ten times. The CDR3 end falls 3 residues outside the read, so it is completed with the germline J gene. The chain carries TRBV2 and TRBJ2-7; the match to TRBD1 covers 8 bases. In germline, CDR1 is SNHLY, CDR2 FYNNEI. The ends lost 6 bases at V and 2 bases at J; junction bases unmatched: 3. The CDR3 spans 13 residues. The CDR3 spells CASRWDRTYEQYF. Partial CDR3 DNA: TGTGCCAGCAGGTGGGACAGGACCTACGAG.

In this sample, this clone turned up many times. The sequence runs out 3 residues before the end of the CDR3; the remainder is reconstructed from the germline J gene. The chain is built from TRBV19 and TRBJ1-1; weak D call: TRBD1 (6 bases). From germline, CDR1 is LNHDA and CDR2 SQIVND (reference sequence). Trimming left V 9 bases short and J 4 bases short, with 18 bases between. The CDR3 runs to 14 residues. The CDR3 loop is CASLHRASGTEAFF. Partial CDR3 DNA: TGTGCCAGCCTTCACAGGGCGAGCGGCACTGAA.

This clone was counted at least ten times. The sequence runs out 3 residues before the end of the CDR3; the remainder is reconstructed from the germline J gene. The chain has TRBV6-2 or TRBV6-3 and TRBJ1-5; 8 bases are shared with TRBD1. Trimming removed 7 bases from V and 1 base from J; junction bases left unmatched: 6. Germline V CDR1 and CDR2: MNHEY, SVGEGT. The CDR3 sequence is 15 residues long. CDR3 sequence: CASNDRGGSNQPQHF. The sequenced CDR3 bases are TGTGCCAGCAACGACAGGGGAGGAAGCAATCAGCCC.

This clone was found many times. Incomplete CDR3 DNA: TGTGCCTGGAGTCTCTACAGGGCTGGC. This codes for CAWSLYRAG. The CDR3 as a whole reads CAWSLYRAGYTF. The chain links TRBV30 to TRBJ1-2; D possibly corresponds to TRBD1 (6 bases). The read ends 3 residues shy of where the CDR3 ends; the end is completed using the germline J gene. Germline CDR1 is GTSNPN and CDR2 is SVGIG (reference sequence). The germline V and J ends were trimmed by 2 bases and 7 bases, with 11 bases remaining between them. This CDR3 region has 12 residues.

This clone was observed at least ten times. The read gets to within 3 residues of the CDR3 end, and the germline J gene fills in the rest. The gene calls are TRBV19 and TRBJ2-3; the D gene is possibly TRBD1 (6 bases). Trimming cost V 7 bases and J 7 bases, with 18 bases left between them. Germline loops: CDR1 LNHDA, CDR2 SQIVND (reference sequence). This CDR3 has 14 amino acids. CDR3 DNA (partial): TGTGCCAGTACCGAAGGGGGTGGGTGGAATACG. It translates to CASTEGGGWNT. In full, the CDR3 reads CASTEGGGWNTQYF. Combining the CDR3 with reference TRBV19 and TRBJ2-3 gives the whole variable domain DGGITQSPKYLFRKEGQNVTLSCEQNLNHDAMYWYRQDPGQGLRLIYYSQIVNDFQKGDIAEGYSVSREKKESFPLTVTSAQKNPTAFYLCASTEGGGWNTQYFGPGTRLTVL.

This clone was counted at least ten times. The read ends 3 residues shy of where the CDR3 ends; the end is completed using the germline J gene. This sequence joins TRBV6-1 and TRBJ2-6; tentative D call: TRBD1 (5 bases). The CDR3 is 16 residues long. V was clipped by 3 bases and J by 0 bases, with 9 bases between them. Germline V gives CDR1 MNHNS, CDR2 SASEGT. The CDR3 sequence: CASSEWGGSGANVLTF. The sequenced CDR3 bases are TGTGCCAGCAGTGAGTGGGGCGGCTCTGGGGCCAACGTC.

By share, this clone counts as medium-sized (0.01 to 0.1%). The read gets to within 3 residues of the CDR3 end, and the germline J gene fills in the rest. The chain couples TRBV18 to TRBJ1-4; 10 bases align to TRBD1. CDR3 length: 15 residues. Trimming took 2 bases from V and 8 from J; bases not matched to a gene: 5. CDR1 and CDR2 (germline): KGHSH, LQKENI. Partial CDR3 DNA: TGTGCCAGCTCACCAGGGACAGGGGCAGGGGAAAAA. Translation: CASSPGTGAGEK. The full CDR3 sequence reads CASSPGTGAGEKLFF.

This clone was counted ten times or more. The CDR3 end is not reached by the read, which stops 3 residues before it; the germline J gene fills it in. The chain carries TRBV7-9 and TRBJ2-1, with TRBD2 matching 13 bases. The CDR3 covers 15 residues. CDR1 SEHNR and CDR2 FQNEAQ come from the germline V gene (reference sequence). V was pared by 1 base and J by 8 bases, with 2 bases of the junction left unmatched. The CDR3: CASSLGLAGGYEQFF. The sequenced CDR3 bases are TGTGCCAGCAGCTTAGGACTAGCGGGGGGATATGAG.

This clone was seen many times. The read halts 3 residues ahead of the CDR3 end, with the missing end drawn from the germline J gene. The rearrangement links TRBV7-6 to TRBJ2-5; either TRBD1 or TRBD2 may supply D (7 bases each). Germline CDR1 SGHVS, CDR2 FNYEAQ. The CDR3 contains 15 residues. Trimming shortened V by 5 bases and J by 1 base, and 14 bases separated the two germline ends. The part of the CDR3 DNA that was read is TGTGCCAGCAGCGGGAGGGGACAGCTCCAAGAGACC. It specifies CASSGRGQLQET. The entire CDR3 sequence reads CASSGRGQLQETQYF.

This clone was observed at least ten times. The CDR3 extends 3 residues past the end of the read, so its final part is completed from the germline J gene. The chain employs TRBV7-8 and TRBJ2-3, with D perhaps TRBD2 (5 bases). The germline V and J ends were trimmed by 4 bases and 6 bases, with 8 bases remaining between them. Germline V gene data show CDR1 as SGHVS and CDR2 as FQNEAQ. The CDR3 covers 12 residues. CDR3 bases read: TGTGCCAGCAGCTCCTTAGCGGATACG. This gives the protein CASSSLADT. The full CDR3 is CASSSLADTQYF.

This clone was detected many times. The CDR3 end falls 3 residues outside the read, so it is completed with the germline J gene. The gene calls are TRBV5-1 and TRBJ1-1, with 9 bases aligning to TRBD1. CDR3 length: 15 residues. V gave up 4 bases and J gave up 6 bases; unmatched junction bases: 10. Germline CDR1 is SGHRS and CDR2 is YFSETQ. CDR3 bases read: TGCGCCAGCAGCATACAGGGGGCCTCTAACGCTGAA. This sequence encodes CASSIQGASNAE. The entire CDR3 sequence reads CASSIQGASNAEAFF. The variable domain in full, with the rest retrieved from reference TRBV5-1 and TRBJ1-1, is KAGVTQTPRYLIKTRGQQVTLSCSPISGHRSVSWYQQTPGQGLQFLFEYFSETQRNKGNFPGRFSGRQFSNSRSEMNVSTLELGDSALYLCASSIQGASNAEAFFGQGTRLTVV.

This clone was detected many times. Read coverage stops 3 residues before the CDR3 terminus; the germline J gene supplies the remainder. This sequence joins TRBV10-3 and TRBJ2-1; TRBD2 matches at 9 bases. The CDR3 spans 16 residues. Germline CDR1 is ENHRY and CDR2 is SYGVKD. V was pared by 5 bases and J by 4 bases, with 9 bases of the junction left unmatched. The chain's CDR3 is CAISPHSGGSYNEQFF. The covered CDR3 bases are TGTGCCATCAGTCCTCATAGCGGGGGATCTTACAATGAG.

This clone was seen repeatedly, ten times or more. The missing CDR3 end, 3 residues past where the read stops, is filled in from the germline J gene. This sequence joins TRBV20-1 and TRBJ2-2; tentatively, D is TRBD1 (6 bases). This CDR3 has 14 amino acids. V gave up 3 bases and J gave up 5 bases, with 13 bases separating them. Per the germline V gene, CDR1 is DFQATT and CDR2 is SNEGSKA (reference sequence). The CDR3 spells CSASGQGRTGELFF. The CDR3 DNA, read in part, is TGCAGTGCTAGCGGGCAGGGGCGAACCGGGGAG.